Listed here are 27 T cell receptor beta chains from one sample, sequenced in a study of naive and memory T cell subsets. Specified treatment: skin biopsy from PPD injection site in Mantoux-positive individual. An oligonucleotide containing a UMI was ligated to the 3' end of TCR cDNA. The SP2 primer and nested alpha and beta constant region primers amplified ligated cDNA in four rounds. Each CDR3 protein is one row after TCRdb ran MiXCR on the UMI-ligation and nested PCR reads. This sample has 40,000 or so distinct CDR3 sequences, with more than 9.5% found just once. This sample comprised skin, obtained from a tuberculin skin test site. The receptor source for this set is an adult in good health.

In its sample, this clonotype was seen a few times. The DNA of the CDR3 is TGCAGCGTTGATTTGGGACAGGGTCCAGGCGAGCAGTTCTTC. Protein: CSVDLGQGPGEQFF. The chain links TRBV29-1 to TRBJ2-1; 9 bases align to TRBD1. V was pared by 3 bases and J by 10 bases, with 10 bases of the junction left unmatched. Germline-derived CDR1 and CDR2 are SQVTM and ANQGSEA. The CDR3 extends over 14 amino acids.

The rearrangement links TRBV2 to TRBJ2-5, with 11 bases identical to TRBD2. CDR1 and CDR2 (germline): SNHLY, FYNNEI. The CDR3 loop spans 15 amino acids. V shed 7 bases, J shed 5 bases, and the junction held 9 bases outside the gene matches. The CDR3 nucleotides read TGTGCCAGCATACTAGCGGGGGAGCTGTGGGAGACCCAGTACTTC. Protein: CASILAGELWETQYF.

This clonotype was seen a handful of times. The chain is built from TRBV18 and TRBJ1-1; D not resolved. CDR1 and CDR2 from the germline V gene are KGHSH and LQKENI. The CDR3 is made up of 13 amino acids. The ends were cut back, 5 bases at V and 7 bases at J, with 14 bases in the middle. CDR3 bases: TGTGCCAGCTCATTACTTCTACCGGATGAAGCTTTCTTT. It translates to CASSLLLPDEAFF.

This chain links TRBV5-6 with TRBJ2-3; tentatively, D is TRBD2 (5 bases). Deletions cut 4 bases from V and 6 bases from J, with 18 bases between. CDR1 and CDR2 from the germline V gene are SGHDT and YYEEEE. CDR3 size: 15 residues. The CDR3 loop reads CASSLIDGVGDTQYF. In nucleotides, the CDR3 is TGTGCCAGCAGCCTTATAGACGGGGTAGGGGATACGCAGTATTTT.

This clonotype was seen only a few times. The chain employs TRBV27 and TRBJ2-3; 8 positions agree with TRBD2. Germline CDR1 reads MNHEY; CDR2 reads SMNVEV (reference sequence). The junction had 14 bases not matched to a gene; V was cut back by 5 bases and J by 7 bases. The CDR3 loop spans 16 amino acids. The CDR3 spells CASSMTRGGRPNTQYF. The CDR3 DNA sequence: TGTGCCAGCAGTATGACCCGCGGCGGGAGGCCAAATACGCAGTATTTT.

The chain couples TRBV2 to TRBJ1-1; D not certain. The CDR3 is made up of 14 amino acids. Germline values: CDR1 SNHLY, CDR2 FYNNEI. Trimming shortened V by 6 bases and J by 0 bases, and 11 bases separated the two germline ends. Written as DNA, the CDR3 is TGTGCCAGCAGGGACGGACGGTTGAACACTGAAGCTTTCTTT. It specifies CASRDGRLNTEAFF.

This clonotype was detected ten times or more. The chain is built from TRBV12-3 or TRBV12-4 and TRBJ2-5; a possible D gene is TRBD1 (5 bases). Deletions cut 5 bases from V and 3 bases from J, with 13 bases between. The CDR3 runs 14 residues. The CDR3 reads CASSADTYEETQYF. DNA of the CDR3: TGTGCCAGCAGTGCGGACACCTATGAAGAGACCCAGTACTTC.

The V call is TRBV10-3, the J call TRBJ2-7, with TRBD1 matching 9 bases. The V gene's germline CDR1 is ENHRY and CDR2 SYGVKD. The CDR3 contains 15 residues. V lost 3 bases to trimming and J lost 4 bases; unmatched junction nucleotides: 7. The CDR3 reads CAISDSGQGTYEQYF. DNA for the CDR3: TGTGCCATCAGTGACTCCGGACAGGGGACTTACGAGCAGTACTTC.

The chain is built from TRBV7-3 and TRBJ2-7; 8 bases are shared with TRBD2. CDR3 length: 15 residues. V was pared by 1 base and J by 1 base, with 3 bases of the junction left unmatched. Per germline, CDR1 SGHTA and CDR2 FQGTGA. CDR3 coding DNA: TGTGCCAGCAGCTTAAATCCTAGCGGGTCCTACGAGCAGTACTTC. Its translation is CASSLNPSGSYEQYF. The complete variable domain, with remaining parts taken from reference TRBV7-3 and TRBJ2-7, reads GAGVSQTPSNKVTEKGKYVELRCDPISGHTALYWYRQSLGQGPEFLIYFQGTGAADDSGLPNDRFFAVRPEGSVSTLKIQRTERGDSAVYLCASSLNPSGSYEQYFGPGTRLTVT.

There are many counts of this clonotype. The rearrangement joins TRBV6-5 to TRBJ2-7; TRBD1 matches at 8 bases. Germline trimming cut 2 bases from V and 7 bases from J; bases unmatched to any gene: 4. Germline assignment: CDR1 MNHEY and CDR2 SVGAGI. The CDR3 is 13 residues long. CDR3 in DNA: TGTGCCAGCAGTTACGACAGGGGATCAGAGCAGTACTTC. It is translated as CASSYDRGSEQYF.

J is TRBJ2-7 and V is TRBV30; D remains unclear. The germline V gene encodes CDR1 GTSNPN and CDR2 SVGIG (reference sequence). V was trimmed by 0 bases and J by 6 bases, leaving 24 bases between them. The CDR3 runs 17 residues. For the CDR3, the DNA is TGTGCCTGGAGTGTACTGGCAAAATCTCACCAGCCCTGCGAGCAGTACTTC. This translates into CAWSVLAKSHQPCEQYF. Using reference TRBV30 and TRBJ2-7 for the parts outside the CDR3, the full variable domain is SQTIHQWPATLVQPVGSPLSLECTVEGTSNPNLYWYRQAAGRGLQLLFYSVGIGQISSEVPQNLSASRPQDRQFILSSKKLLLSDSGFYLCAWSVLAKSHQPCEQYFGPGTRLTVT.

This clonotype has ten or more counts. This sequence joins TRBV7-2 and TRBJ2-1; TRBD2 matches 7 bases. CDR1 and CDR2 (germline): SGHTA, FQGNSA. Trimming removed 2 bases from V and 6 bases from J; junction bases left unmatched: 13. The CDR3 sequence is 17 residues long. The CDR3 here is CASSLIYWAGVINEQFF. CDR3 sequence (DNA): TGTGCCAGCAGCTTAATTTATTGGGCGGGAGTTATCAATGAGCAGTTCTTC.

This clonotype was picked up many times. This chain joins TRBV20-1 and TRBJ1-4, with TRBD1 matching 7 bases. Germline values: CDR1 DFQATT, CDR2 SNEGSKA (reference sequence). This CDR3 region has 14 residues. V was pared by 5 bases and J by 4 bases, with 7 bases of the junction left unmatched. Written as DNA, the CDR3 is TGCAGTGCTGGGAAGACAGGGTGTAATGAAAAACTGTTTTTT. It translates to CSAGKTGCNEKLFF.

This clonotype was recorded a few times. The chain recombines TRBV10-3 with TRBJ1-5; D is possibly TRBD1 (6 bases). Germline V gives CDR1 ENHRY, CDR2 SYGVKD. V lost 3 bases and J 1 base, leaving 22 bases between the germline ends. The CDR3 runs 19 residues. The CDR3 is CAISDSGRGGRTSNQPQHF. The CDR3 region has the DNA TGTGCCATCAGTGATTCGGGCAGGGGCGGAAGGACGAGCAATCAGCCCCAGCATTTT.

This clonotype was seen a handful of times. The chain employs TRBV4-1 and TRBJ1-5, with D possibly TRBD1 on 5 matching bases. V shed 0 bases and J shed 5 bases, with 17 bases lying between them. This CDR3 has 17 residues. Germline V gene lookup returns CDR1 MGHRA and CDR2 YSYEKL. The CDR3 sequence is CASSQDKSAGRYQPQHF. For the CDR3, the DNA is TGCGCCAGCAGCCAAGATAAGTCGGCAGGGAGGTATCAGCCCCAGCATTTT.

This clonotype has a count of ten or more. J is TRBJ1-1 and V is TRBV6-5; D gene ambiguous. Per the germline V gene, CDR1 is MNHEY and CDR2 is SVGAGI. The V end was cut by 7 bases, the J end by 5 bases, with 17 bases between. This CDR3 is 14 amino acids long. This CDR3 reads CASMTSTWATEAFF. In DNA form, the CDR3 reads TGTGCCAGCATGACTTCCACCTGGGCTACTGAAGCTTTCTTT.

The chain uses TRBV27 and TRBJ1-5; 9 nucleotides align to TRBD1. The CDR3 is 12 residues long. V shed 10 bases and J 6 bases; nucleotides not matched to a gene: 4. The germline gives CDR1 MNHEY, CDR2 SMNVEV (reference sequence). The CDR3 bases are TGTGCCACCGGGACAGGGTGTCAGCCCCAGCATTTT. Protein product: CATGTGCQPQHF.

This clonotype was recorded a few times. The chain recombines TRBV15 with TRBJ2-7, with no clear D. The V gene's germline CDR1 is LNHNV and CDR2 YYDKDF (reference sequence). The CDR3 has 12 amino acids. Trimming shortened V by 0 bases and J by 4 bases, and 4 bases separated the two germline ends. This CDR3 reads CATSRDLYEQYF. The CDR3 nucleotides are TGTGCCACCAGCAGAGATCTTTACGAGCAGTACTTC.

This clonotype was picked up a small number of times. The chain links TRBV19 to TRBJ1-1, with 9 bases identical to TRBD1. After removal of 3 bases from V and 8 bases from J, the junction contained 7 bases not matched to a gene. The CDR3 totals 14 residues. Germline CDR1 is LNHDA and CDR2 is SQIVND (reference sequence). The CDR3 DNA follows: TGTGCCAGTAGTATTGACAGGGGGTTTATGGAAGCTTTCTTT. Translating gives CASSIDRGFMEAFF.

At least ten counts were recorded for this clonotype. Possible read error: a much larger clone is one base away. This chain joins TRBV29-1 and TRBJ1-1; TRBD1 matches 7 bases. The trim removed 6 bases at V and 3 bases at J, leaving 16 bases unmatched. The V gene's germline CDR1 is SQVTM and CDR2 ANQGSEA. The CDR3 spans 16 residues. CDR3 region: CSVDHRNRGCDTEAFF. The CDR3 coding sequence is TGCAGCGTCGATCATCGAAACAGGGGATGTGACACTGAAGCTTTCTTT.

This clonotype was recorded at least ten times. This chain connects TRBV12-3 or TRBV12-4 to TRBJ2-5, with a weak D call TRBD2 (5 bases). The ends were cut back, 3 bases at V and 3 bases at J, with 11 bases in the middle. The CDR3 is 14 amino acids. The CDR3 reads CASSFTGVEETQYF. CDR3 nucleotide sequence: TGTGCCAGCAGTTTTACCGGGGTAGAAGAGACCCAGTACTTC.

This clonotype was counted many times. The rearrangement joins TRBV3-1 to TRBJ2-5, with D possibly TRBD1 on 6 matching bases. The V and J ends lost 4 bases and 2 bases respectively, with 14 bases between them. The CDR3 sequence is 15 residues long. The germline gives CDR1 LGHDT, CDR2 YNNKEL (reference sequence). CDR3 sequence reads: CASSPDLGAQETQYF. CDR3 sequence (DNA): TGTGCCAGCAGCCCTGACCTGGGGGCACAAGAGACCCAGTACTTC.

In its sample, this clonotype was seen many times. V usage is TRBV18 and J usage is TRBJ2-5; tentatively, D is TRBD1 (6 bases). Deletions cut 4 bases from V and 0 bases from J, with 12 bases between. The CDR3 covers 15 residues. CDR1 is KGHSH and CDR2 is LQKENI in the germline V gene. Here the CDR3 DNA reads TGTGCCAGCTCACTACAGTCAGGGGACCAAGAGACCCAGTACTTC. It translates to CASSLQSGDQETQYF.

The chain is built from TRBV18 and TRBJ1-2; perhaps TRBD1 as D (5 bases). CDR3 length: 13 amino acids. Trimming took off 3 bases at V and 5 bases at J, with 10 bases between the two ends. Germline CDR1 KGHSH, CDR2 LQKENI. The CDR3: CASSPKTDYGYTF. Written as DNA, the CDR3 is TGTGCCAGCTCACCTAAGACAGATTATGGCTACACCTTC.

This clonotype occurred a few times. The chain combines TRBV5-1 with TRBJ2-7; D possibly uses TRBD1 or TRBD2 (6 bases each). CDR1 is SGHRS and CDR2 is YFSETQ in the germline V gene. This CDR3 has 17 residues. The V end was cut by 4 bases, the J end by 3 bases, with 23 bases between. The CDR3 DNA sequence: TGCGCCAGCAGCCCGCGCGAGGGGGGCCGTGGGGTCTACGAGCAGTACTTC. Its translation: CASSPREGGRGVYEQYF.

This clonotype turned up a few times. V gene TRBV29-1 combines with J gene TRBJ2-1; 7 nucleotides line up with TRBD1. Germline V lookup: CDR1 SQVTM, CDR2 ANQGSEA. With V trimmed by 3 bases and J by 3 bases, 5 bases remained unmatched. This CDR3 is 14 amino acids long. The CDR3 here is CSVDRQGVYNEQFF. The CDR3 DNA is TGCAGCGTTGATCGCCAGGGGGTCTACAATGAGCAGTTCTTC.

This clonotype was counted only a few times. The chain couples TRBV20-1 to TRBJ1-5; 10 bases match TRBD1. Trimming took 5 bases from V and 2 from J; bases not matched to a gene: 9. Germline V lookup: CDR1 DFQATT, CDR2 SNEGSKA (reference sequence). The CDR3 is 16 residues long. In nucleotides, the CDR3 is TGCAGTGCTGTGGGACAGGGGTTTGGAGGCAATCAGCCCCAGCATTTT. Protein product: CSAVGQGFGGNQPQHF.